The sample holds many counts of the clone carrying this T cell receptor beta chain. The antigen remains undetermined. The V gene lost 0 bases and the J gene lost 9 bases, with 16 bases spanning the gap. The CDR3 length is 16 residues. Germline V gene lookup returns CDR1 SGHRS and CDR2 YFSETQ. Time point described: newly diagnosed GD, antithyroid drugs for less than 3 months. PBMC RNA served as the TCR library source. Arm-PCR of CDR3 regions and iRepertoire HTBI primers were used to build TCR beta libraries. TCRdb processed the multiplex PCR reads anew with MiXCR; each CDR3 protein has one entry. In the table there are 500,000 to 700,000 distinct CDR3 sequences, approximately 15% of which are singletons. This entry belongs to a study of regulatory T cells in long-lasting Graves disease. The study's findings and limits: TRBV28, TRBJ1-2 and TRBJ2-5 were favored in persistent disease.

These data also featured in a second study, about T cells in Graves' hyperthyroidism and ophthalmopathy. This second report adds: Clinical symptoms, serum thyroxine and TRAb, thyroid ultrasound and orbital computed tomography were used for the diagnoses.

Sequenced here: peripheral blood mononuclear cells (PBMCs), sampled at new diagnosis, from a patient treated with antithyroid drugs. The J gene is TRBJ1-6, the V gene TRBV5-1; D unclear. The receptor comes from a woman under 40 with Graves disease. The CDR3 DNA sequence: TGCGCCAGCAGCTTGGGATTGACGGCTAAGGTTTCACCCCTCCACTTT. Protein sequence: CASSLGLTAKVSPLHF.